The subject of this entry is one TCR beta chain. Its antigen is not yet known. A much more abundant neighbour one base away suggests this may be a read error. This specimen belongs to a study of human T cells and chemical hapten exposure (dated by TCRdb to about 2021). Regarding the complete study: For sensitization, 2% DPC in acetone was applied to a 2 cm by 2 cm area of upper inner arm skin. Weekly therapeutic DPC doses were additionally applied to the scalp of patients throughout the approximately 24-week study period. Patch testing on the upper back used Finn chambers containing 0.01% DPC, with scoring done after 6 days according to International Contact Dermatitis Research Group standards. The patient cohort, mostly female, included alopecia areata with under or over 50% scalp involvement, alopecia totalis and alopecia universalis. Libraries were combined into a pool for sequencing, and differences in TCR yield between samples came mainly from small differences in library volumes within the pool. This study followed changes in the peripheral blood TCR repertoire in vivo during primary and secondary sensitization of alopecia patients to the hapten diphenylcyclopropenone (DPC). Blood samples were taken from patients before sensitization (week 0) and at 2, 6 and about 24 weeks after DPC sensitization. Blood for TCR sequencing was provided by twenty-nine alopecia patients at one to four time points (pre-sensitization, 2, 6 and 24 weeks).

Library creation used RACE. This sample was sequenced with a NextSeq 500. During library preparation, unique molecular identifiers were attached to individual cDNA molecules so that TCRs could be counted in a quantitative, reproducible way. Both TCR alpha and TCR beta chains were sequenced from each blood RNA sample. The original pipeline was this. The median number of TCRs per sample was approximately 93,000, ranging from roughly 23,224 to 690,600. V, J and CDR3 annotation of the TCR reads was performed with the Decombinator software suite. Every sample was subsampled to the same number of TCRs (28,000) for the PS versus PT1 abundance plots. TCRs were defined as expanded if absent before sensitization and observed at least eight times at the 2-week time point. The raw public data were reprocessed by TCRdb itself: fastp quality trimming at Q25, MiXCR clonotype calling, in-frame beta chains only. A single entry per CDR3 protein holds the most common genes and DNA from its merged rows. These V and J calls rely on TCRdb rather than the paper's analysis. For this sample the table gives 65,000 to 95,000 distinct CDR3 sequences, of which approximately 10% were detected only once. The top ten clones comprise roughly 3.6% of the sample.

Its CDR3 holds 14 amino acids, cysteine through phenylalanine. Left in the record is the CDR3 DNA by itself, 42 bases read in frame from the first base. Overall study outcomes, separate from this receptor: Compared with pre-sensitization or healthy control sets, expanded TCRs formed significantly more large CDR3 similarity clusters, which is consistent with antigen-driven responses. After repeated subsampling, the strength of the expansion versus patch-test correlation and the threshold at which it became significant changed. All patients had alopecia, a presumed autoimmune disease, so their immune response might differ from that of healthy individuals. DPC sensitization did not change the number of TCRs with a frequency above 1 in 1000, and there was no evidence of changes in global repertoire structure. Patch test score was positively correlated with the number of PT1 expanded TCRs, with significance at thresholds 8, 16 and 32 but not at 4.

This specimen's time point label, interpreted: patch test 1, 2 weeks after DPC sensitization. The treatment or condition label on this specimen signifies: therapeutic diphenylcyclopropenone sensitization with weekly scalp DPC. At every patch-test visit, the blood draw took place before the patch test was put on. To be eligible, patients had to be aged 18 to 70, diagnosed with alopecia and judged suitable for DPC therapy, while pregnant patients were excluded. Total RNA was extracted from unfractionated whole blood that had been collected in Tempus Blood RNA tubes. Recombination linked TRBV12-3 or TRBV12-4 to TRBJ1-4; TRBD1 agrees with 7 junctional bases. This clonotype was sampled from a woman in her sixties or seventies with alopecia areata. Some clones in this sample may be carry-over from other donors' samples. Source: whole blood, taken in connection with sensitization to the hapten diphenylcyclopropenone (DPC). The CDR3 region reads CGSRSTGNNEKLFF. DNA sequence: TGTGGCAGCAGATCGACAGGGAATAATGAAAAACTGTTTTTT.